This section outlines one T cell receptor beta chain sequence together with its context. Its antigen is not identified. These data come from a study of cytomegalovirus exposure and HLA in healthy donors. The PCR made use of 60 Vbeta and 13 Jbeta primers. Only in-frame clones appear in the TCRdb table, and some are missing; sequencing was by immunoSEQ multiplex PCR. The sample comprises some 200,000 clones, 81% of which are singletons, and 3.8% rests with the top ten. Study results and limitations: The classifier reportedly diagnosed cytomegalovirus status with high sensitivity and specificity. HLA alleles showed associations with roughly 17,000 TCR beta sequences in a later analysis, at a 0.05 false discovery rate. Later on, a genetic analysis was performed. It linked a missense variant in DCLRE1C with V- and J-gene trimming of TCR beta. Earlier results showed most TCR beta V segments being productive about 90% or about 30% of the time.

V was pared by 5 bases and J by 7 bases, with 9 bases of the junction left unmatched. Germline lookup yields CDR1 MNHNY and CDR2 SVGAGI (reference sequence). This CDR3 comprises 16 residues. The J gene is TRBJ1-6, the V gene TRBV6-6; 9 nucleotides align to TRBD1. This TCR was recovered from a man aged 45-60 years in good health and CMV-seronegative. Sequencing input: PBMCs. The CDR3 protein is CASSKDRGEWNSPLHF. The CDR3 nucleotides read TGTGCCAGCAGTAAAGACAGGGGGGAGTGGAATTCACCCCTCCACTTT.